A selection of T cell receptor beta chains follows, all from one sample in a study of T cells in tuberculosis. The protocol was immunoSEQ multiplex PCR, while the TCRdb copy is restricted to in-frame clones and leaves out a portion. The data hold about 30,000 clones, with about 95% observed a single time. The sequenced sample was PBMCs. These receptors were collected from a donor between 10 and 35 years old with latent tuberculosis or without tuberculosis infection. The CDR3 runs from the conserved cysteine through the conserved F or W. The D gene is left open where the match is weak. Not every row has a clone size; where given, it reads once, few, many or a size class.

v_gene: TRBV6-1
j_gene: TRBJ2-7
d_gene: -
abundance: -
CDR3aa: CASSEWTVLSYEQYF
CDR3nt: TGTGCCAGCAGTGAATGGACAGTTCTCTCCTACGAGCAGTACTTC

v_gene: TRBV2
j_gene: TRBJ2-1
d_gene: TRBD2
abundance: once
CDR3aa: CASRGTSGSLDEQFF
CDR3nt: TGTGCCAGCAGAGGGACTAGCGGGAGTTTGGATGAGCAGTTCTTC

v_gene: TRBV7-2
j_gene: TRBJ2-4
d_gene: -
abundance: -
CDR3aa: CASSLAAGFAKNIQYF
CDR3nt: TGTGCCAGCAGCTTAGCGGCGGGATTCGCCAAAAACATTCAGTACTTC

v_gene: TRBV2
j_gene: TRBJ1-1
d_gene: -
abundance: -
CDR3aa: CASSTYSGTEAFF
CDR3nt: TGTGCCAGCAGTACCTACAGTGGCACTGAAGCTTTCTTT

v_gene: TRBV9
j_gene: TRBJ1-5
d_gene: -
abundance: -
CDR3aa: CASSVGGGDNQPQHF
CDR3nt: TGTGCCAGCAGCGTAGGGGGAGGGGACAATCAGCCCCAGCATTTT

v_gene: TRBV18
j_gene: TRBJ2-7
d_gene: TRBD1
abundance: -
CDR3aa: CASSPRTGSDEQYF
CDR3nt: TGTGCCAGCTCACCCAGGACAGGGTCGGACGAGCAGTACTTC

v_gene: TRBV7-6
j_gene: TRBJ2-7
d_gene: -
abundance: -
CDR3aa: CASSSGHLYEQYF
CDR3nt: TGTGCCAGCAGCTCCGGACACCTCTACGAGCAGTACTTC

v_gene: TRBV9
j_gene: TRBJ2-5
d_gene: -
abundance: once
CDR3aa: CASSVGVVVEETQYF
CDR3nt: TGTGCCAGCAGCGTCGGGGTCGTTGTAGAAGAGACCCAGTACTTC

v_gene: TRBV2
j_gene: TRBJ1-1
d_gene: TRBD1
abundance: -
CDR3aa: CASSRNLGTGNTEAFF
CDR3nt: TGTGCCAGCAGTCGAAACCTCGGGACAGGGAACACTGAAGCTTTCTTT

v_gene: TRBV7-2
j_gene: TRBJ1-3
d_gene: -
abundance: -
CDR3aa: CASSLGSGAGNTIYF
CDR3nt: TGTGCCAGCAGCTTAGGGTCCGGGGCTGGAAACACCATATATTTT

v_gene: TRBV28
j_gene: TRBJ1-3
d_gene: -
abundance: -
CDR3aa: CASSLSGRAGNTIYF
CDR3nt: TGTGCCAGCAGTTTATCAGGGAGGGCTGGAAACACCATATATTTT

v_gene: TRBV6-5
j_gene: TRBJ1-1
d_gene: -
abundance: -
CDR3aa: CASNDGRNTEAFF
CDR3nt: TGTGCCAGCAACGACGGGAGGAACACTGAAGCTTTCTTT

v_gene: TRBV9
j_gene: TRBJ1-4
d_gene: -
abundance: once
CDR3aa: CASSPPGQGIEKLFF
CDR3nt: TGTGCCAGCAGCCCCCCGGGACAAGGCATCGAAAAACTGTTTTTT

v_gene: TRBV5-1
j_gene: TRBJ1-1
d_gene: -
abundance: -
CDR3aa: CASSSWEGRDTEAFF
CDR3nt: TGCGCCAGCAGCTCCTGGGAGGGACGCGACACTGAAGCTTTCTTT

v_gene: TRBV7-6
j_gene: TRBJ1-1
d_gene: TRBD1
abundance: once
CDR3aa: CASSVTGGENTEAFF
CDR3nt: TGTGCCAGCAGCGTGACAGGGGGGGAGAACACTGAAGCTTTCTTT

v_gene: TRBV5-1
j_gene: TRBJ2-5
d_gene: TRBD2
abundance: -
CDR3aa: CASSSTSGTQETQYF
CDR3nt: TGCGCCAGCAGCTCCACTAGCGGGACCCAAGAGACCCAGTACTTC

v_gene: TRBV2
j_gene: TRBJ2-1
d_gene: TRBD2
abundance: -
CDR3aa: CASSGVAGVHNEQFF
CDR3nt: TGTGCCAGCAGTGGGGTAGCGGGGGTACACAATGAGCAGTTCTTC

v_gene: TRBV10-3
j_gene: TRBJ2-3
d_gene: -
abundance: -
CDR3aa: CAISERGVIDTQYF
CDR3nt: TGTGCCATCAGTGAAAGGGGTGTGATAGATACGCAGTATTTT

v_gene: TRBV7-6
j_gene: TRBJ2-3
d_gene: -
abundance: -
CDR3aa: CASSLTARADTQYF
CDR3nt: TGTGCCAGCAGCTTAACTGCGCGGGCGGATACGCAGTATTTT

v_gene: TRBV7-3
j_gene: TRBJ2-6
d_gene: TRBD2
abundance: -
CDR3aa: CASSPGRAGVWAGANVLTF
CDR3nt: TGTGCCAGCAGCCCTGGGCGGGCGGGAGTCTGGGCTGGGGCCAACGTCCTGACTTTC

v_gene: TRBV6-1
j_gene: TRBJ1-2
d_gene: -
abundance: -
CDR3aa: CARRKEGGLGGYTF
CDR3nt: TGTGCCAGGCGAAAGGAGGGAGGGTTGGGTGGCTACACCTTC

v_gene: TRBV5-4
j_gene: TRBJ1-3
d_gene: -
abundance: -
CDR3aa: CASSLVPGVEYSGNTIYF
CDR3nt: TGTGCCAGCAGCTTGGTACCTGGAGTGGAATACTCTGGAAACACCATATATTTT

v_gene: TRBV6-1
j_gene: TRBJ2-2
d_gene: -
abundance: -
CDR3aa: CASSVSRATGELFF
CDR3nt: TGTGCCAGCAGTGTATCCAGGGCCACCGGGGAGCTGTTTTTT

v_gene: TRBV7-8
j_gene: TRBJ2-7
d_gene: TRBD2
abundance: -
CDR3aa: CASSGGLAYYEQYF
CDR3nt: TGTGCCAGCAGCGGGGGACTAGCCTACTACGAGCAGTACTTC

v_gene: TRBV7-6
j_gene: TRBJ2-6
d_gene: -
abundance: -
CDR3aa: CASRSEAGANVLTF
CDR3nt: TGTGCCAGCAGATCCGAGGCCGGGGCCAACGTCCTGACTTTC

v_gene: TRBV5-1
j_gene: TRBJ2-7
d_gene: TRBD1
abundance: -
CDR3aa: CASSSDRVGEQYF
CDR3nt: TGCGCCAGCAGTTCCGACAGGGTCGGCGAGCAGTACTTC

v_gene: TRBV9
j_gene: TRBJ2-1
d_gene: TRBD1
abundance: -
CDR3aa: CASSQGGVAGGNEQFF
CDR3nt: TGTGCCAGCAGCCAAGGCGGAGTTGCAGGGGGCAATGAGCAGTTCTTC